The 28 T cell receptor beta chains listed next were all sequenced from one sample in a study of blood T cell repertoires in COVID-19. The data were produced by immunoSEQ multiplex PCR, yet TCRdb's version contains in-frame clones alone and is incomplete. The sample records around 25,000 clones, 80% to 90% being singletons. What was sequenced was peripheral blood. Receptors were obtained from a man between 65 and 85 years old in a cohort sampled during active COVID-19.

The chain is built from TRBV5-1 and TRBJ2-7, with 9 bases fitting TRBD2. The CDR3 consists of 15 residues. V was pared by 4 bases and J by 4 bases, with 9 bases of the junction left unmatched. CDR1 and CDR2 (germline): SGHRS, YFSETQ. In DNA form, the CDR3 reads TGCGCCAGCAGCGTCGTAGCGGGAGTTGAATACGAGCAGTACTTC. Translation: CASSVVAGVEYEQYF.

The chain combines TRBV5-1 with TRBJ2-1; D is perhaps TRBD2 (5 bases). Germline-derived CDR1 and CDR2 are SGHRS and YFSETQ. Trimming took off 3 bases at V and 0 bases at J, with 19 bases between the two ends. This CDR3 is 18 amino acids long. The CDR3 sequence: CASSSGWGSVSSYNEQFF. CDR3 coding DNA: TGCGCCAGCAGCTCGGGGTGGGGTTCGGTCAGCTCCTACAATGAGCAGTTCTTC.

This clone was detected once. The chain couples TRBV19 to TRBJ2-2, with TRBD2 as a possible D gene (7 bases). The CDR3 spans 15 residues. The ends were cut back, 9 bases at V and 7 bases at J, with 21 bases in the middle. CDR1 and CDR2 (germline): LNHDA, SQIVND (reference sequence). The DNA of the CDR3 is TGTGCCAGCAGTCACGGGGGGCGCCTGGGCGGGGAGCTGTTTTTT. The encoded protein is CASSHGGRLGGELFF.

The chain is built from TRBV30 and TRBJ2-7, with D possibly being TRBD2 (5 bases). With 2 bases removed from V and 4 bases from J, the gap between germline ends came to 18 bases. CDR1 and CDR2 from the germline V gene are GTSNPN and SVGIG (reference sequence). CDR3 size: 15 residues. CDR3 residues: CAWSRGGLKTYEQYF. The CDR3 DNA sequence: TGTGCCTGGAGTCGTGGCGGGCTAAAGACGTACGAGCAGTACTTC.

The V call is TRBV28, the J call TRBJ2-7, with D perhaps TRBD2 (6 bases). The CDR3 length is 14 residues. The germline CDR1 and CDR2 sequences are MDHEN and SYDVKM. V lost 4 bases to trimming and J lost 0 bases, with 10 bases between them. For the CDR3, the DNA is TGTGCCAGCAGTTGGGGACTGAACTCCTACGAGCAGTACTTC. Amino acids: CASSWGLNSYEQYF.

CDR3 DNA: TGTGCCAGCAGCAGCAGACTAGCGGGGACCTACGAGCAGTACTTC. Encoded protein: CASSSRLAGTYEQYF. This rearrangement joins TRBV5-5 to TRBJ2-7; 11 bases match TRBD2. CDR1 SGHKS and CDR2 YYEKEE come from the germline V gene (reference sequence). CDR3 length equals 15 residues. J was trimmed by 2 bases and V by 4 bases; bases with no gene match: 5.

The chain is built from TRBV28 and TRBJ1-6, with TRBD1 matching 10 bases. Germline loops: CDR1 MDHEN, CDR2 SYDVKM. The CDR3 length is 14 residues. J gave up 9 bases and V 6 bases, and 5 bases lay outside the gene matches. For the CDR3, the DNA is TGTGCCAGCAGGGCCGGGACAGGGGTTTCACCCCTCCACTTT. Encoded protein: CASRAGTGVSPLHF.

V gene TRBV29-1 combines with J gene TRBJ1-1; D is perhaps TRBD1 (6 bases). V lost 3 bases, J lost 2 bases, and 7 bases lay in between. The CDR3 has 12 amino acids. Germline CDR1 is SQVTM and CDR2 is ANQGSEA. CDR3 coding DNA: TGCAGCGTTGACAGGGGTAACACTGAAGCTTTCTTT. Amino acids: CSVDRGNTEAFF.

J is TRBJ2-2 and V is TRBV18; possibly TRBD1 for D (5 bases). Germline V gene lookup returns CDR1 KGHSH and CDR2 LQKENI. The germline V and J ends were trimmed by 3 bases and 7 bases, with 15 bases remaining between them. The CDR3 runs to 15 residues. The CDR3 coding sequence is TGTGCCAGCTCACCGAGCCAGGGAAAATTCGGGGAGCTGTTTTTT. Translation: CASSPSQGKFGELFF.

V usage is TRBV2 and J usage is TRBJ2-5; TRBD1 matches at 8 bases. J lost 2 bases, V lost 7 bases, and 3 bases had no gene match. Germline V CDR1 and CDR2: SNHLY, FYNNEI. The CDR3 totals 13 residues. CDR3 bases: TGTGCCAGCACCCGGACAGGGCAAGAGACCCAGTACTTC. This codes for CASTRTGQETQYF.

The chain is built from TRBV5-6 and TRBJ2-7; possibly TRBD1 for D (6 bases). CDR3 length: 13 residues. Trimming pared 3 bases from V and 5 bases from J, leaving 12 bases between. Germline V gene sequence: CDR1 SGHDT, CDR2 YYEEEE. CDR3 residues: CASSSDSFDEQYF. The DNA of the CDR3 is TGTGCCAGCAGCTCGGACAGTTTCGACGAGCAGTACTTC.

The chain links TRBV15 to TRBJ2-1; the match to TRBD2 covers 14 bases. This CDR3 region has 17 residues. V was pared by 3 bases and J by 8 bases, with 9 bases of the junction left unmatched. Germline CDR1 and CDR2: LNHNV and YYDKDF (reference sequence). The CDR3 loop is CATSRGPGLAGVDEQFF. The CDR3 bases are TGTGCCACCAGCAGGGGCCCGGGACTAGCGGGGGTAGATGAGCAGTTCTTC.

This rearrangement joins TRBV18 to TRBJ2-3; D is undetermined. V lost 1 base and J 2 bases, leaving 7 bases between the germline ends. This CDR3 spans 14 amino acids. CDR1 KGHSH and CDR2 LQKENI come from the germline V gene. The CDR3 sequence: CASSPLQDTDTQYF. The DNA of the CDR3 is TGTGCCAGCTCACCACTTCAGGACACAGATACGCAGTATTTT.

The genes are TRBV6-8 and TRBJ2-5, with 10 bases lining up with TRBD2. V lost 6 bases and J lost 5; bases outside the gene matches: 18. Germline values: CDR1 MNHGY, CDR2 SAAAGT. The CDR3 runs 18 residues. The CDR3 sequence: CASRNEGASGREGETQYF. In DNA, the CDR3 is TGTGCCAGCAGGAACGAGGGAGCGAGCGGGAGGGAGGGGGAGACCCAGTACTTC.

The V gene is TRBV12-3 or TRBV12-4, the J gene TRBJ2-3; maybe TRBD2 (5 bases). The CDR3 length is 12 residues. Trimming cost V 5 bases and J 4 bases, with 7 bases left between them. The CDR3 is CASSVLADTQYF. For the CDR3, the DNA is TGTGCCAGCAGTGTACTAGCAGATACGCAGTATTTT.

The V gene is TRBV6-2 or TRBV6-3, the J gene TRBJ2-5, with TRBD1 matching over 7 bases. This CDR3 is 14 amino acids long. CDR1 and CDR2 from the germline V gene are MNHEY and SVGEGT. With 6 bases clipped from V and 0 bases from J, the junction kept 4 bases outside the gene matches. The CDR3 is CASSPGTDQETQYF. Written as DNA, the CDR3 is TGTGCCAGCAGCCCCGGGACAGACCAAGAGACCCAGTACTTC.

The chain links TRBV9 to TRBJ2-3, with a weak D call TRBD2 (5 bases). From germline, CDR1 is SGDLS and CDR2 YYNGEE. This CDR3 comprises 14 residues. The V gene lost 5 bases and the J gene lost 6 bases, with 16 bases spanning the gap. Here the CDR3 reads CASRLSDGEDTQYF. The CDR3 nucleotides are TGTGCCAGCAGACTTTCAGACGGGGAGGATACGCAGTATTTT. The full variable domain, rest sourced from reference TRBV9 and TRBJ2-3, is DSGVTQTPKHLITATGQRVTLRCSPRSGDLSVYWYQQSLDQGLQFLIQYYNGEERAKGNILERFSAQQFPDLHSELNLSSLELGDSALYFCASRLSDGEDTQYFGPGTRLTVL.

This clone was recorded only once. The V gene is TRBV25-1, the J gene TRBJ2-1; D gene ambiguous. V lost 5 bases to trimming and J lost 6 bases, with 14 bases between them. The germline CDR1 and CDR2 sequences are MGHDK and SYGVNS. This CDR3 is built from 14 residues. This CDR3 is CASSNVGLPNEQFF. The CDR3 region has the DNA TGTGCCAGCAGTAATGTGGGCCTCCCCAATGAGCAGTTCTTC. The variable domain in full, with the rest retrieved from reference TRBV25-1 and TRBJ2-1, is EADIYQTPRYLVIGTGKKITLECSQTMGHDKMYWYQQDPGMELHLIHYSYGVNSTEKGDLSSESTVSRIRTEHFPLTLESARPSHTSQYLCASSNVGLPNEQFFGPGTRLTVL.

This rearrangement joins TRBV6-5 to TRBJ1-3; weak D call: TRBD1 (6 bases). Germline CDR1 reads MNHEY; CDR2 reads SVGAGI. Trimming removed 4 bases at V and 0 bases at J, with 10 bases between. The CDR3 runs to 15 residues. The CDR3 DNA is TGTGCCAGCAGTTCCACAGGGACCTCTGGAAACACCATATATTTT. Translating gives CASSSTGTSGNTIYF.

The gene calls are TRBV28 and TRBJ1-2; D call uncertain. The CDR3 totals 14 residues. The V end lost 5 bases, the J end lost 4 bases, and 14 bases lay between the germline ends. Germline loops: CDR1 MDHEN, CDR2 SYDVKM. This chain's CDR3 is CASSPQGLRYGYTF. The CDR3, as DNA: TGTGCCAGCAGTCCCCAAGGACTTCGCTATGGCTACACCTTC.

CDR3 sequence: CASALAGGSLYEQYF. The CDR3 nucleotides read TGTGCCAGCGCCCTAGCGGGAGGGAGTCTCTACGAGCAGTACTTC. The chain employs TRBV28 and TRBJ2-7; 12 nucleotides align to TRBD2. J was trimmed by 3 bases and V by 8 bases; bases with no gene match: 8. Germline V gene sequence: CDR1 MDHEN, CDR2 SYDVKM. The CDR3 covers 15 residues.

The chain recombines TRBV11-2 with TRBJ2-5, with TRBD1 identical over 9 bases. From germline, CDR1 is SGHAT and CDR2 FQNNGV. This CDR3 has 16 residues. J was trimmed by 5 bases and V by 2 bases; bases with no gene match: 9. This CDR3 is CASSLTGTGLRETQYF. The CDR3 DNA reads TGTGCCAGCAGCTTAACCGGGACAGGGTTAAGGGAGACCCAGTACTTC.

The chain uses TRBV5-1 and TRBJ2-4; 8 nucleotides match TRBD2. CDR1 and CDR2 (germline): SGHRS, YFSETQ. The CDR3 has 14 amino acids. Trimming took 5 bases from V and 3 from J; bases not matched to a gene: 4. CDR3 sequence (DNA): TGCGCCAGCAGTTTAGCGGGGAACAAAAACATTCAGTACTTC. Translating it yields CASSLAGNKNIQYF.

The V and J genes are TRBV11-3 and TRBJ2-5; 8 nucleotides line up with TRBD1. Losses at the gene ends were 5 bases for V and 5 bases for J; bases not matched to a gene: 4. The germline V gene has CDR1 SGHNT and CDR2 YENEEA. The CDR3 runs to 13 residues. CDR3 nucleotides: TGTGCCAGCAGCCGCGACAGGGGTGAGACCCAGTACTTC. Translation: CASSRDRGETQYF.

The V gene is TRBV2, the J gene TRBJ2-2; 8 bases are shared with TRBD2. Germline CDR1 is SNHLY and CDR2 is FYNNEI. The trim removed 8 bases at V and 5 bases at J, leaving 10 bases unmatched. The CDR3 spans 15 residues. The CDR3 is CASLPAVAGTGELFF. The CDR3 region has the DNA TGTGCCAGCCTTCCCGCGGTAGCGGGGACCGGGGAGCTGTTTTTT.

This clone came up a few times. The J gene is TRBJ1-2, the V gene TRBV20-1, with 8 bases matching TRBD1. Germline CDR1 reads DFQATT; CDR2 reads SNEGSKA (reference sequence). The CDR3 runs 11 residues. V lost 6 bases and J lost 7; bases outside the gene matches: 4. The CDR3 region has the DNA TGCAGTGCCGACAGGGGAGGTGGCTACACCTTC. It translates to CSADRGGGYTF.

The CDR3 sequence is CASSLAGTSAEKLFF. The CDR3 DNA reads TGTGCCAGCAGCTTAGCAGGGACTTCAGCCGAAAAACTGTTTTTT. The rearrangement links TRBV7-6 to TRBJ1-4; the D gene is possibly TRBD1 (5 bases). CDR3 length: 15 residues. The germline V and J ends were trimmed by 0 bases and 8 bases, with 13 bases remaining between them. Germline CDR1 is SGHVS and CDR2 is FNYEAQ.

The CDR3 sequence: CASSSGYGGGSTDTQYF. The DNA for the CDR3 is TGTGCCAGCAGCTCCGGCTATGGCGGGGGAAGCACAGATACGCAGTATTTT. J is TRBJ2-3 and V is TRBV7-6; 7 positions match TRBD2. CDR1 SGHVS and CDR2 FNYEAQ come from the germline V gene. With 4 bases clipped from V and 0 bases from J, the junction kept 10 bases outside the gene matches. CDR3 length equals 17 residues.